This TCR beta chain was captured by sequencing in a study of blood T cell repertoires in COVID-19. Whole-study context: COVID-19 samples collected from the United States, Italy and Spain covered acute and convalescent phases. T cells, B-cell-depleted T cells, or PBMCs provided the cDNA or gDNA that served as material.

V dropped 0 bases and J dropped 4 bases, with 10 bases sitting between them. CDR1 is SGDLS, CDR2 YYNGEE, per germline. The length of the CDR3 is 14 residues. This clone was detected only a few times. Only in-frame clones appear in the TCRdb table, and some are missing; sequencing was by immunoSEQ multiplex PCR. The sample comprises about 270,000 clones, around 90% of which are singletons, and around 2.1% rests with the top ten. This sequence was found in a man in his fifties with acute or convalescent COVID-19. Source material: peripheral blood. This chain links TRBV9 with TRBJ2-5; D uncertain. DNA of the CDR3: TGTGCCAGCAGCGTAGCCCCCTCGCGAGAGACCCAGTACTTC. Amino acids: CASSVAPSRETQYF.